This T cell receptor (beta chain) was observed in a study of human T cells and chemical hapten exposure. About the research overall: Patients' scalps got diphenylcyclopropenone weekly throughout the roughly 23-week study. Women made up most patients, who had alopecia areata, totalis or universalis.

This clonotype has a handful of counts. TCRdb reprocessed the RACE reads via MiXCR and lists one record per CDR3 protein. The sample lists 65,000 to 90,000 distinct CDR3 sequences, about 15% seen once, with 4% to 6% in the top ten. Germline V CDR1 and CDR2: DFQATT, SNEGSKA (reference sequence). V shed 1 base and J shed 2 bases, with 15 bases lying between them. The CDR3 is 16 residues long. The sample's time point: pre-sensitization, week 0. As for treatment: therapeutic diphenylcyclopropenone sensitization with weekly scalp DPC. The total RNA was obtained from whole blood that was not fractionated. The sequence derives from a woman in her fifties or sixties with alopecia areata. Some clones in this sample may be carry-over from other donors' samples. Sequencing was performed on whole blood, taken in connection with sensitization to the hapten diphenylcyclopropenone (DPC). The gene calls are TRBV20-1 and TRBJ1-3; no clear D gene. CDR3 protein: CSARAPGGYAGNTIYF. CDR3 sequence (DNA): TGCAGTGCTAGAGCCCCGGGCGGGTACGCTGGAAACACCATATATTTT.